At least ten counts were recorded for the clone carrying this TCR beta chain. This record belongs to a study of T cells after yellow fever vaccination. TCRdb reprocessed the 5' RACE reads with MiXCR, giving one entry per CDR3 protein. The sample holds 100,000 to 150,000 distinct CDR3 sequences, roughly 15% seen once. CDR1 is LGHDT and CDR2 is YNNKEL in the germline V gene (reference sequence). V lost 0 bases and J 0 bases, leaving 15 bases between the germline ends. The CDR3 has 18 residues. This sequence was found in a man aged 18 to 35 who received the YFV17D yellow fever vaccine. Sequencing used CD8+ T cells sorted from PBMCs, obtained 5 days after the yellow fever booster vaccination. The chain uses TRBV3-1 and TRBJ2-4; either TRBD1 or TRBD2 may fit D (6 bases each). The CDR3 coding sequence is TGTGCCAGCAGCCAAGATGAGGGGGGCAGGGTAGCCAAAAACATTCAGTACTTC. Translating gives CASSQDEGGRVAKNIQYF.